Below are 25 T cell receptor beta chains sequenced from a single sample in a study of T cell responses to AZD1222 COVID-19 vaccine. Profiling relied on immunoSEQ multiplex PCR, and the TCRdb table lists in-frame clones only, not all of them. This table holds under 170,000 clones, 90% found once. Sequenced here: peripheral blood, sampled 28 days after the second AZD1222 dose. These TCRs come from an adult who received the AZD1222 COVID-19 vaccine.

This chain uses TRBV5-6 with TRBJ1-1, with 8 bases matching TRBD1. CDR1 and CDR2 from the germline V gene are SGHDT and YYEEEE. With 1 base clipped from V and 1 base from J, the junction kept 3 bases outside the gene matches. This CDR3 spans 15 amino acids. The CDR3 nucleotides read TGTGCCAGCAGCTTGAGGACAGGGCGGAACACTGAAGCTTTCTTT. Residues: CASSLRTGRNTEAFF.

This clone was observed once. This chain connects TRBV5-4 to TRBJ2-2, with D possibly TRBD1 on 5 matching bases. Trimming stripped 0 bases from V and 3 bases from J, with 6 bases between. The germline V gene encodes CDR1 SGHNT and CDR2 YYREEE (reference sequence). The CDR3 covers 14 residues. The CDR3 reads CASSLETDTGELFF. Here the CDR3 DNA reads TGTGCCAGCAGCTTGGAGACAGACACCGGGGAGCTGTTTTTT.

This clone was counted a single time. The CDR3: CASSLENTLRSGYTF. Written as DNA, the CDR3 is TGCGCCAGCAGCTTGGAGAACACTCTGAGGAGTGGCTACACCTTC. The chain employs TRBV5-1 and TRBJ1-2; unclear D gene. V lost 0 bases and J lost 7, with 16 bases in between. CDR1 SGHRS and CDR2 YFSETQ come from the germline V gene. This CDR3 has 15 residues. Complete variable domain (other parts from reference TRBV5-1 and TRBJ1-2): KAGVTQTPRYLIKTRGQQVTLSCSPISGHRSVSWYQQTPGQGLQFLFEYFSETQRNKGNFPGRFSGRQFSNSRSEMNVSTLELGDSALYLCASSLENTLRSGYTFGSGTRLTVV.

The gene calls are TRBV6-4 and TRBJ1-1; D gene unclear. Trimming removed 7 bases from V and 1 base from J, with 16 bases in between. The germline V gene encodes CDR1 MRHNA and CDR2 SNTAGT. The CDR3 covers 15 residues. CDR3 in amino acids: CASKRENWENTEAFF. The CDR3 DNA sequence: TGTGCCAGCAAGCGAGAGAATTGGGAGAACACTGAAGCTTTCTTT.

The DNA for the CDR3 is TGCGCCAGCAGCATTTCCGGGACATTAACCTACGAGCAGTACTTC. Translation gives CASSISGTLTYEQYF. This chain uses TRBV5-1 with TRBJ2-7; possible D gene TRBD1, 6 bases. This CDR3 is 15 amino acids long. Germline lookup yields CDR1 SGHRS and CDR2 YFSETQ. The germline V and J ends were trimmed by 4 bases and 2 bases, with 16 bases remaining between them.

The chain has TRBV21-1 and TRBJ1-2; the table's D gene call, TRBD1, was not cross checked with the DNA. TRBV21-1 is shown as a pseudogene. The CDR3 loop spans 13 amino acids. CDR3 nucleotides: TGTGCCAGCAGGAAGGGGGCTACTTATGGCTACACCTTC. It specifies CASRKGATYGYTF.

The chain combines TRBV10-1 with TRBJ2-2; D remains unclear. Trimming took 7 bases from V and 4 from J, leaving 10 bases between them. The germline gives CDR1 WNHNN, CDR2 SYGVQD (reference sequence). This CDR3 is built from 13 residues. The CDR3 DNA reads as TGCGCCAGCACAGCCTGGGTCACCGGGGAGCTGTTTTTT. This codes for CASTAWVTGELFF.

The gene calls are TRBV15 and TRBJ1-1; 8 bases fit TRBD1. Germline CDR1 LNHNV, CDR2 YYDKDF (reference sequence). V was pared by 4 bases and J by 1 base, with 5 bases of the junction left unmatched. CDR3 length equals 15 residues. CDR3 sequence (DNA): TGTGCCACCAGCAATGTCAGGGGGCAGAACACTGAAGCTTTCTTT. It specifies CATSNVRGQNTEAFF.

The chain combines TRBV24-1 with TRBJ1-2; 7 positions match TRBD1. V lost 3 bases and J lost 6; bases outside the gene matches: 9. The CDR3 is made up of 15 amino acids. Germline V gives CDR1 KGHDR, CDR2 SFDVKD. The CDR3 DNA sequence: TGTGCCACCAGTGATCAGGGGGGTAATCGGCATGGCTACACCTTC. Protein sequence: CATSDQGGNRHGYTF.

The V call is TRBV10-1, the J call TRBJ2-7; 7 bases map to TRBD2. The CDR3 contains 13 residues. Trimming at V came to 0 bases and at J to 6 bases, leaving 2 bases not matched to a gene. Germline CDR1 and CDR2: WNHNN and SYGVQD (reference sequence). CDR3 amino acids: CASSESVAGEQYF. The CDR3 nucleotides read TGCGCCAGCAGTGAGTCAGTAGCGGGCGAGCAGTACTTC.

To note about this clone: The sample contains more than one DNA sequence encoding this CDR3. V usage is TRBV18 and J usage is TRBJ1-2, with D unclear. The V end lost 3 bases, the J end lost 1 base, and 6 bases lay between the germline ends. Germline V gene sequence: CDR1 KGHSH, CDR2 LQKENI. The length of the CDR3 is 13 residues. CDR3 DNA sequence: TGTGCCAGCTCACCCGGCAGTAACTATGGCTACACCTTC. Protein product: CASSPGSNYGYTF. Looking up the rest from reference TRBV18 and TRBJ1-2 gives the full variable domain: NAGVMQNPRHLVRRRGQEARLRCSPMKGHSHVYWYRQLPEEGLKFMVYLQKENIIDESGMPKERFSAEFPKEGPSILRIQQVVRGDSAAYFCASSPGSNYGYTFGSGTRLTVV.

The chain recombines TRBV27 with TRBJ2-7; 11 nucleotides align to TRBD1. With 5 bases clipped from V and 3 bases from J, the junction kept 3 bases outside the gene matches. This CDR3 region has 14 residues. Germline V lookup: CDR1 MNHEY, CDR2 SMNVEV (reference sequence). CDR3: CASSPGTGGYEQYF. CDR3 coding DNA: TGTGCCAGCAGTCCCGGGACAGGGGGCTACGAGCAGTACTTC.

The chain links TRBV29-1 to TRBJ1-1; no clear D. Per germline, CDR1 SQVTM and CDR2 ANQGSEA. Between the trimmed V and J ends, which lost 7 bases and 3 bases, there was a span of 9 bases. CDR3 length equals 11 residues. In DNA form, the CDR3 reads TGCAGCGACCCGGGAGACACTGAAGCTTTCTTT. Encoded protein: CSDPGDTEAFF.

Note on this clone: The sample holds other DNA sequences that translate to the same CDR3. V is TRBV5-1 and J is TRBJ2-3; D uncertain. The CDR3 is 15 residues long. Germline assignment: CDR1 SGHRS and CDR2 YFSETQ. The germline V and J ends were trimmed by 0 bases and 0 bases, with 8 bases remaining between them. This CDR3 reads CASSLVGGSTDTQYF. Written as DNA, the CDR3 is TGCGCCAGCAGCTTGGTTGGCGGAAGCACAGATACGCAGTATTTT. Filled out from reference TRBV5-1 and TRBJ2-3, the complete variable domain reads KAGVTQTPRYLIKTRGQQVTLSCSPISGHRSVSWYQQTPGQGLQFLFEYFSETQRNKGNFPGRFSGRQFSNSRSEMNVSTLELGDSALYLCASSLVGGSTDTQYFGPGTRLTVL.

This sequence joins TRBV29-1 and TRBJ2-5, with TRBD2 matching over 13 bases. In germline, CDR1 is SQVTM, CDR2 ANQGSEA. V was pared by 8 bases and J by 0 bases, with 24 bases of the junction left unmatched. The CDR3 spans 21 residues. The CDR3 is CSLPRLAGGPGGEHYQETQYF. The CDR3 DNA follows: TGCAGCCTCCCCAGACTAGCGGGAGGCCCAGGGGGGGAACATTACCAAGAGACCCAGTACTTC.

This rearrangement joins TRBV2 to TRBJ1-5; TRBD1 is a possible D gene (6 bases). CDR3 size: 13 residues. Germline CDR1 reads SNHLY; CDR2 reads FYNNEI. Deletions cut 8 bases from V and 6 bases from J, with 14 bases between. The CDR3 sequence: CASDRGGRQPQHF. CDR3 nucleotides: TGTGCCAGCGATAGAGGGGGGCGTCAGCCCCAGCATTTT. Full variable domain (rest looked up from reference TRBV2 and TRBJ1-5): EPEVTQTPSHQVTQMGQEVILRCVPISNHLYFYWYRQILGQKVEFLVSFYNNEISEKSEIFDDQFSVERPDGSNFTLKIRSTKLEDSAMYFCASDRGGRQPQHFGDGTRLSIL.

V and J are TRBV29-1 and TRBJ2-7; D not certain. CDR3 length equals 11 residues. Deletions cut 4 bases from V and 3 bases from J, with 7 bases between. Germline V gene lookup returns CDR1 SQVTM and CDR2 ANQGSEA. CDR3 sequence (DNA): TGCAGCGTTGTCGGCGGCTACGAGCAGTACTTC. This translates into CSVVGGYEQYF.

This clone was observed a single time. The chain couples TRBV11-2 to TRBJ2-5; no firm D call. The germline CDR1 and CDR2 sequences are SGHAT and FQNNGV. V gave up 1 base and J gave up 1 base, with 10 bases separating them. This CDR3 region has 15 residues. CDR3: CASSLVTQTQETQYF. In nucleotides, the CDR3 is TGTGCCAGCAGCTTAGTCACGCAGACCCAAGAGACCCAGTACTTC.

Concerning this clone: At one end the junction does not follow the germline gene, possibly because of a read error. The chain joins TRBV9 to TRBJ2-7, with 13 bases lining up with TRBD2. Germline V gives CDR1 SGDLS, CDR2 YYNGEE. The CDR3 has 14 residues. CDR3 DNA sequence: TGTGCCAGCAGCGTAGAAGGGACTAGCGGGAAAAAGCACTTC. Protein: CASSVEGTSGKKHF. The whole variable domain, filled in from reference TRBV9 and TRBJ2-7, reads DSGVTQTPKHLITATGQRVTLRCSPRSGDLSVYWYQQSLDQGLQFLIQYYNGEERAKGNILERFSAQQFPDLHSELNLSSLELGDSALYFCASSVEGTSGKKHFGPGTRLTVT.

The chain joins TRBV30 to TRBJ2-1; TRBD1 might be the D (6 bases). Looked up from germline, CDR1 is GTSNPN and CDR2 is SVGIG (reference sequence). The CDR3 is made up of 17 amino acids. V lost 2 bases and J 0 bases, leaving 17 bases between the germline ends. In DNA, the CDR3 is TGTGCCTGGAGTCTTAACACCGGGACACTCTCCTACAATGAGCAGTTCTTC. It encodes CAWSLNTGTLSYNEQFF.

This sequence joins TRBV27 and TRBJ1-1; tentatively, D is TRBD1 (5 bases). Germline assignment: CDR1 MNHEY and CDR2 SMNVEV (reference sequence). The CDR3 totals 15 residues. V was clipped by 0 bases and J by 5 bases, with 13 bases between them. CDR3 nucleotide sequence: TGTGCCAGCAGTTTATCGGACATTAGGAGAACTGAAGCTTTCTTT. It translates to CASSLSDIRRTEAFF.

The chain links TRBV27 to TRBJ2-7; 7 nucleotides align to TRBD2. The CDR3 runs 13 residues. V gave up 7 bases and J gave up 0 bases; unmatched junction bases: 3. Germline assignment: CDR1 MNHEY and CDR2 SMNVEV (reference sequence). CDR3 in amino acids: CASKGGSSYEQYF. The CDR3 DNA reads TGTGCCAGCAAGGGCGGGAGCTCCTACGAGCAGTACTTC.

The V call is TRBV27, the J call TRBJ2-2, with 11 bases lining up with TRBD2. J lost 4 bases, V lost 6 bases, and 7 bases had no gene match. Germline V gene sequence: CDR1 MNHEY, CDR2 SMNVEV (reference sequence). CDR3 length: 16 amino acids. The CDR3 loop reads CASSPTGLAGTGELFF. The CDR3 DNA reads TGTGCCAGCAGCCCCACCGGACTAGCGGGCACCGGGGAGCTGTTTTTT.

This chain connects TRBV7-2 to TRBJ1-1, with 8 positions matching TRBD1. The CDR3 covers 18 residues. Germline V CDR1 and CDR2: SGHTA, FQGNSA. Trimming removed 5 bases from V and 3 bases from J; junction bases left unmatched: 17. CDR3 sequence reads: CASSDTVSQGARDTEAFF. The CDR3 DNA sequence: TGTGCCAGCAGCGACACCGTTTCGCAGGGGGCGCGGGACACTGAAGCTTTCTTT. Together with reference TRBV7-2 and TRBJ1-1, the CDR3 gives the full variable domain: GAGVSQSPSNKVTEKGKDVELRCDPISGHTALYWYRQSLGQGLEFLIYFQGNSAPDKSGLPSDRFSAERTGGSVSTLTIQRTQQEDSAVYLCASSDTVSQGARDTEAFFGQGTRLTVV.

The V call is TRBV28, the J call TRBJ1-1, with D possibly being TRBD1 (6 bases). CDR3 length equals 18 residues. Germline loops: CDR1 MDHEN, CDR2 SYDVKM. V was trimmed by 3 bases and J by 0 bases, leaving 20 bases between them. CDR3 bases: TGTGCCAGCAGTTTCGTATCGGGGGCCGGACGAATGAACACTGAAGCTTTCTTT. Amino acids: CASSFVSGAGRMNTEAFF.